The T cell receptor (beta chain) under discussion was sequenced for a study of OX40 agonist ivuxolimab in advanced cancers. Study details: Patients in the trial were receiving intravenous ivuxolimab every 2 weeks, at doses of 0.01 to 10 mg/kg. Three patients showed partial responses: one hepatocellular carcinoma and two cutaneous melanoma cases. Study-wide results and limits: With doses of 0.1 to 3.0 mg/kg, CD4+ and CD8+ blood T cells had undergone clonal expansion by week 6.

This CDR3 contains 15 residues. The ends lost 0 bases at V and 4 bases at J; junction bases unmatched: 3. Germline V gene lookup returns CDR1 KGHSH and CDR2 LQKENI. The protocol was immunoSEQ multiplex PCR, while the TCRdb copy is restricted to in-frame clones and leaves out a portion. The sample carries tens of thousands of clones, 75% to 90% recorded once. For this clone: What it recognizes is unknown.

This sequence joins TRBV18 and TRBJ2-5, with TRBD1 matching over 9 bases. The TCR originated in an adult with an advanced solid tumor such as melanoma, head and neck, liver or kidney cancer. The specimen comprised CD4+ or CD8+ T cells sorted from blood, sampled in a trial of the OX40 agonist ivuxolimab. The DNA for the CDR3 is TGTGCCAGCTCACCACCCGGGACAGGGACAGAGACCCAGTACTTC. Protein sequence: CASSPPGTGTETQYF.